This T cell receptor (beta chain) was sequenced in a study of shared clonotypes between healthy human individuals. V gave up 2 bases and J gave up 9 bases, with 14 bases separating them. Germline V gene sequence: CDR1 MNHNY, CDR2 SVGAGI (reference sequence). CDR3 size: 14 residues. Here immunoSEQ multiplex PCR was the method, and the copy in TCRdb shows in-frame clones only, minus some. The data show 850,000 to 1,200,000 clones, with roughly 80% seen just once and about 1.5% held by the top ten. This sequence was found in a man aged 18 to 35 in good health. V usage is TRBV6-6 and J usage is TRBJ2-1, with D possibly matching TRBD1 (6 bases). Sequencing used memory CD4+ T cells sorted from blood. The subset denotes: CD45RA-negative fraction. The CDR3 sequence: CASSYPSTGLEQFF. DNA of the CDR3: TGTGCCAGCAGTTACCCATCCACAGGGCTTGAGCAGTTCTTC.